This TCR beta chain was profiled in a study of blood T cells in healthy people across ages. Alongside a J-beta primer mix, a sample-barcoded 5' primer served in a second PCR lasting roughly 7 to 11 cycles. In TCRdb, the 5' RACE reads were re-called with MiXCR into one record per CDR3 protein. The sample yields under 2,000,000 distinct CDR3 sequences, around half seen once. As concerns this clonotype: The antigen is unknown.

Per the germline V gene, CDR1 is DFQATT and CDR2 is SNEGSKA (reference sequence). V dropped 6 bases and J dropped 5 bases, with 16 bases sitting between them. The CDR3 loop spans 13 amino acids. Study-wide points: Donor CMV status was unknown, possibly confounding expanded clonotype changes.

The receptor's source is a woman between 40 and 50 years old in good health. Material for sequencing was blood. The rearrangement uses TRBV20-1 and TRBJ1-2; D may be TRBD1 (5 bases). CDR3 loop: CSANKDREYGYTF. The CDR3 DNA sequence: TGCAGTGCCAATAAAGACAGAGAGTATGGCTACACCTTC.